A single sample is the source of the 15 T cell receptor beta chains below, sequenced in a study of blood T cell repertoires in COVID-19. Produced via immunoSEQ multiplex PCR; TCRdb's table is partial and in-frame only. Of about 250,000 clones listed, 83% are singletons. What was sequenced was peripheral blood. The receptor set was obtained from a middle-aged man with active or convalescent COVID-19.

This chain joins TRBV7-8 and TRBJ1-1, with 9 bases aligning to TRBD1. The J segment lost 1 base and the V segment lost 2 bases, leaving 8 bases of the junction unmatched. The CDR3 is 17 residues long. Germline values: CDR1 SGHVS, CDR2 FQNEAQ. The CDR3 bases are TGTGCCAGCAGCTTACGTAACAGGGGGCTTGGGAACACTGAAGCTTTCTTT. Translated: CASSLRNRGLGNTEAFF.

The chain couples TRBV27 to TRBJ1-2; possibly TRBD1 for D (5 bases). This CDR3 comprises 15 residues. The ends were cut back, 5 bases at V and 7 bases at J, with 20 bases in the middle. Germline loops: CDR1 MNHEY, CDR2 SMNVEV (reference sequence). In DNA, the CDR3 is TGTGCCAGCAGTCCAATGGTCGGCGGGGCCTCTGGCTACACCTTC. It is translated as CASSPMVGGASGYTF.

In this sample, this clone turned up many times. This chain connects TRBV2 to TRBJ2-7, with D tentatively TRBD1 (5 bases). This CDR3 has 13 residues. V was trimmed by 4 bases and J by 4 bases, leaving 11 bases between them. Germline V gene sequence: CDR1 SNHLY, CDR2 FYNNEI. CDR3 sequence (DNA): TGTGCCAGCAGTGGAGTGGGGCAGTACGAGCAGTACTTC. This gives the protein CASSGVGQYEQYF.

The V and J genes are TRBV19 and TRBJ1-1, with D unclear. V lost 3 bases, J lost 0 bases, and 8 bases lay in between. Germline-derived CDR1 and CDR2 are LNHDA and SQIVND (reference sequence). This CDR3 has 14 residues. The CDR3 coding sequence is TGTGCCAGTAGTATGGCAGAACTGAACACTGAAGCTTTCTTT. It translates to CASSMAELNTEAFF.

V and J are TRBV11-3 and TRBJ2-3; TRBD1 aligns across 7 bases. J gave up 0 bases and V 0 bases, and 12 bases lay outside the gene matches. Germline-derived CDR1 and CDR2 are SGHNT and YENEEA. This CDR3 comprises 19 residues. CDR3 sequence reads: CASSLDLPLGQTSTDTQYF. The CDR3 DNA sequence: TGTGCCAGCAGCTTAGATCTCCCCTTGGGACAGACTAGCACAGATACGCAGTATTTT. Full variable domain (outside the CDR3, taken from reference TRBV11-3 and TRBJ2-3): EAGVVQSPRYKIIEKKQPVAFWCNPISGHNTLYWYLQNLGQGPELLIRYENEEAVDDSQLPKDRFSAERLKGVDSTLKIQPAELGDSAVYLCASSLDLPLGQTSTDTQYFGPGTRLTVL.

The chain is built from TRBV7-2 and TRBJ1-2; possible D gene TRBD1, 5 bases. This CDR3 spans 14 amino acids. The V gene's germline CDR1 is SGHTA and CDR2 FQGNSA. V lost 3 bases, J lost 5 bases, and 13 bases lay in between. CDR3 in DNA: TGTGCCAGCAGCTTGGGGCAGGGAAAGTATGGCTACACCTTC. Its translation: CASSLGQGKYGYTF.

J is TRBJ2-1 and V is TRBV5-5, with TRBD2 identical over 13 bases. Germline loops: CDR1 SGHKS, CDR2 YYEKEE (reference sequence). J was trimmed by 5 bases and V by 4 bases; bases with no gene match: 6. The CDR3 has 16 residues. The CDR3 nucleotides are TGTGCCAGCAGCCCCGGACTAGCGGGGGTAAACAATGAGCAGTTCTTC. This sequence encodes CASSPGLAGVNNEQFF.

V usage is TRBV6-5 and J usage is TRBJ1-5, with 8 bases matching TRBD1. V was clipped by 5 bases and J by 4 bases; unmatched bases: 4. This CDR3 comprises 14 residues. Germline lookup yields CDR1 MNHEY and CDR2 SVGAGI. In nucleotides, the CDR3 is TGTGCCAGCAGTCTAGACAGGGGAAATCAGCCCCAGCATTTT. Encoded protein: CASSLDRGNQPQHF.

A remark on this clone: Other DNA sequences of this sample code for an identical CDR3. CDR3 sequence (DNA): TGTGCCAGTAGGGGACAGGGATACACTGAAGCTTTCTTT. Its translation: CASRGQGYTEAFF. This chain links TRBV6-5 with TRBJ1-1; 9 positions agree with TRBD1. The CDR3 spans 13 residues. The germline CDR1 and CDR2 sequences are MNHEY and SVGAGI. The trim removed 9 bases at V and 3 bases at J, leaving 5 bases unmatched.

The V and J genes are TRBV11-2 and TRBJ2-2; D remains ambiguous. This CDR3 has 13 amino acids. V dropped 2 bases and J dropped 4 bases, with 5 bases sitting between them. CDR1 and CDR2 (germline): SGHAT, FQNNGV. CDR3 sequence reads: CASSLTFTGELFF. In nucleotides, the CDR3 is TGTGCCAGCAGCTTAACTTTCACCGGGGAGCTGTTTTTT. Using reference TRBV11-2 and TRBJ2-2 for the parts outside the CDR3, the full variable domain is EAGVAQSPRYKIIEKRQSVAFWCNPISGHATLYWYQQILGQGPKLLIQFQNNGVVDDSQLPKDRFSAERLKGVDSTLKIQPAKLEDSAVYLCASSLTFTGELFFGEGSRLTVL.

The V call is TRBV5-1, the J call TRBJ1-2; TRBD1 agrees at 7 bases. The CDR3 loop spans 13 amino acids. Germline values: CDR1 SGHRS, CDR2 YFSETQ. Trimming removed 4 bases from V and 5 bases from J; junction bases left unmatched: 5. In DNA form, the CDR3 reads TGCGCCAGCAGCCCAGACAGGGAGTATGGCTACACCTTC. The encoded protein is CASSPDREYGYTF.

This CDR3 is CASNRLTSYEQYF. Written as DNA, the CDR3 is TGTGCCAGCAATCGACTCACTTCCTACGAGCAGTACTTC. This chain connects TRBV7-9 to TRBJ2-7; D uncertain. With 7 bases removed from V and 1 base from J, the gap between germline ends came to 11 bases. The length of the CDR3 is 13 residues. The germline CDR1 and CDR2 sequences are SEHNR and FQNEAQ (reference sequence).

This clone was seen once. J is TRBJ1-5 and V is TRBV10-3; a weak D match, TRBD1 (6 bases). With 8 bases removed from V and 6 bases from J, the gap between germline ends came to 20 bases. The germline CDR1 and CDR2 sequences are ENHRY and SYGVKD. There are 15 residues in the CDR3. CDR3 region: CAIGPGGGEGQPQHF. As DNA, the CDR3 is TGTGCCATCGGACCGGGGGGCGGGGAGGGTCAGCCCCAGCATTTT.

J is TRBJ2-1 and V is TRBV3-1 (or the pseudogene TRBV3-2); TRBD2 aligns across 9 bases. Germline CDR1 LGHDT, CDR2 YNNKEL (reference sequence). V lost 4 bases, J lost 10 bases, and 8 bases stayed unmatched. This CDR3 is built from 14 residues. CDR3 DNA sequence: TGTGCCAGCAGCCGAAGCTCAAGCGGGAGGGAGCAGTTCTTC. This gives the protein CASSRSSSGREQFF.

The chain employs TRBV2 and TRBJ2-3; TRBD2 matches 12 bases. The CDR3 length is 17 residues. The V and J ends lost 6 bases and 5 bases, in that order; junction bases with no gene match: 12. Germline CDR1 reads SNHLY; CDR2 reads FYNNEI. The CDR3, as DNA: TGTGCCAGCAGCGCTGATCTAGCGGGAGGGATTAGAGATACGCAGTATTTT. Its translation is CASSADLAGGIRDTQYF.